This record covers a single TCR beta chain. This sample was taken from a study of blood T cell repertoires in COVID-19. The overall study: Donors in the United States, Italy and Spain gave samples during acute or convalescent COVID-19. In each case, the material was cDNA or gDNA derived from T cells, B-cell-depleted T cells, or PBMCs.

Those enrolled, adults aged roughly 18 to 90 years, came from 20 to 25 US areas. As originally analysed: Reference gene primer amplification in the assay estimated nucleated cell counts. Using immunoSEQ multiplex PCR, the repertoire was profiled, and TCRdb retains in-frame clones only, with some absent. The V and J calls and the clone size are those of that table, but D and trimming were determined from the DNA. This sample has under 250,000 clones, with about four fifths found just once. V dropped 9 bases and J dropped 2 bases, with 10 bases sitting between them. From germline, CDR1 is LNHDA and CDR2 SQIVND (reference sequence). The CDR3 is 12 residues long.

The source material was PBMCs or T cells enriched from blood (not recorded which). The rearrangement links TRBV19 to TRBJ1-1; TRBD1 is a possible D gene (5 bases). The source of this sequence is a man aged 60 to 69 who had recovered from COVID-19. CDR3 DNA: TGTGCCAGCGGACACCTAAACACTGAAGCTTTCTTT. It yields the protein CASGHLNTEAFF. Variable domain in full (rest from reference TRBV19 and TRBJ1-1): DGGITQSPKYLFRKEGQNVTLSCEQNLNHDAMYWYRQDPGQGLRLIYYSQIVNDFQKGDIAEGYSVSREKKESFPLTVTSAQKNPTAFYLCASGHLNTEAFFGQGTRLTVV.